Each of the 27 T cell receptor beta chains below was sequenced from the same sample in a study of T cell repertoires in cytomegalovirus infection. TCRdb reanalysed the reads using MiXCR and keeps one entry per CDR3 protein. The data show roughly 340,000 distinct CDR3 sequences, around 29% seen once. Their cognate antigens are unknown. The starting material was cultured PBMCs, obtained from culture after CMV antigen stimulation. The source is a human donor in good health (CMV status not recorded). Some clones in this sample may be carry-over from other donors' samples.

This clonotype was seen repeatedly, ten times or more. The genes are TRBV7-6 and TRBJ2-1; the D is unclear. This CDR3 is built from 15 residues. The germline CDR1 and CDR2 sequences are SGHVS and FNYEAQ. With 3 bases removed from V and 0 bases from J, the gap between germline ends came to 9 bases. The CDR3 loop reads CASSFDGSSYNEQFF. The DNA for the CDR3 is TGTGCCAGCAGCTTTGACGGTAGCTCCTACAATGAGCAGTTCTTC.

The chain recombines TRBV19 with TRBJ2-5; the match to TRBD1 covers 7 bases. CDR1 LNHDA and CDR2 SQIVND come from the germline V gene (reference sequence). This CDR3 is built from 14 residues. V dropped 5 bases and J dropped 3; count of bases not matched to a gene: 6. The CDR3 loop reads CASSGTVFEETQYF. The CDR3 DNA follows: TGTGCCAGTAGTGGGACAGTTTTCGAAGAGACCCAGTACTTC.

The CDR3 loop is CASSYEGDLSYEQYF. The CDR3 DNA reads as TGTGCCAGCAGTTATGAGGGGGACCTCTCCTACGAGCAGTACTTC. The chain carries TRBV6-2 or TRBV6-3 and TRBJ2-7; maybe TRBD1 (6 bases). The CDR3 is 15 amino acids. Germline CDR1 is MNHEY and CDR2 is SVGEGT. V was pared by 3 bases and J by 0 bases, with 12 bases between.

As regards this clonotype: One end of the junction is discordant with germline, which a read error may explain. The chain couples TRBV28 to TRBJ2-1, with D possibly being TRBD1 or TRBD2 (5 bases each). CDR1 is MDHEN and CDR2 is SYDVKM in the germline V gene. CDR3 length equals 13 residues. The chain's CDR3 is CASSLGPAQVGDF. CDR3 DNA: TGTGCCAGCAGCCTGGGCCCAGCTCAAGTGGGGGACTTC.

This clonotype was observed a handful of times. The chain carries TRBV27 and TRBJ1-1; the D is unclear. Germline V gene lookup returns CDR1 MNHEY and CDR2 SMNVEV (reference sequence). Trimming took 0 bases from V and 0 from J, leaving 8 bases between them. CDR3 length: 15 amino acids. In DNA, the CDR3 is TGTGCCAGCAGTTTATCGAACGGGCTGAACACTGAAGCTTTCTTT. Protein sequence: CASSLSNGLNTEAFF.

Turning to this clonotype: An end of the junction differs from the germline gene, which may be a read error. This sequence joins TRBV7-6 and TRBJ2-1; possible D gene TRBD2, 6 bases. The CDR3 is 15 amino acids. The germline gives CDR1 SGHVS, CDR2 FNYEAQ. The DNA of the CDR3 is TGTGCTAGCAGCCCCTCCTCGGGAGTCTACAATGAGCAGTTCTTC. The encoded protein is CASSPSSGVYNEQFF.

On this clonotype itself: The junction shows a germline mismatch at one end, possibly a read error. The chain employs TRBV7-2 and TRBJ2-5; no clear D gene. The CDR3 contains 14 residues. Germline CDR1 is SGHTA and CDR2 is FQGNSA. The CDR3 sequence is CACSLALGGETQYF. For the CDR3, the DNA is TGTGCCTGCAGCTTAGCCCTGGGCGGTGAGACCCAGTACTTC.

The chain joins TRBV7-9 to TRBJ1-2, with 7 positions matching TRBD1. Germline CDR1 and CDR2: SEHNR and FQNEAQ (reference sequence). The CDR3 runs to 14 residues. The V gene end was trimmed by 5 bases and the J gene end by 1 base; junction bases not matched to a gene: 4. The CDR3 DNA reads as TGTGCCAGCAGCGCAAGACAGGGTAACTATGGCTACACCTTC. This codes for CASSARQGNYGYTF.

This clonotype was counted only a few times. This chain joins TRBV11-2 and TRBJ2-2; D may be TRBD2 (6 bases). This CDR3 has 15 amino acids. Trimming removed 1 base at V and 5 bases at J, with 11 bases between. Germline V lookup: CDR1 SGHAT, CDR2 FQNNGV. The DNA of the CDR3 is TGTGCCAGCAGCTTAGTACGGGGGAAGACCGGGGAGCTGTTTTTT. The encoded protein is CASSLVRGKTGELFF.

The rearrangement links TRBV10-3 to TRBJ1-6, with D possibly TRBD1 on 5 matching bases. Germline loops: CDR1 ENHRY, CDR2 SYGVKD. V was pared by 6 bases and J by 7 bases, with 10 bases between. CDR3 length: 13 residues. The CDR3 reads CAIRGRENSPLHF. The CDR3 nucleotides are TGTGCCATCAGGGGACGGGAGAATTCACCCCTCCACTTT.

This chain uses TRBV6-8 with TRBJ1-4; D perhaps matches TRBD1 (6 bases). Germline V gene lookup returns CDR1 MNHGY and CDR2 SAAAGT. V shed 8 bases and J shed 6 bases, with 16 bases lying between them. The CDR3 runs 14 residues. In DNA form, the CDR3 reads TGTGCCAGCGCGGAGGCAGGGGTGGATGAAAAACTGTTTTTT. The encoded protein is CASAEAGVDEKLFF.

In this sample, this clonotype turned up a few times. The chain couples TRBV6-5 to TRBJ2-1, with 7 bases fitting TRBD1. Germline CDR1 and CDR2: MNHEY and SVGAGI. This CDR3 is built from 15 residues. With V trimmed by 0 bases and J by 4 bases, 3 bases remained unmatched. CDR3 in amino acids: CASSYSGDSYNEQFF. The CDR3 DNA sequence: TGTGCCAGCAGTTACTCGGGGGACAGTTACAATGAGCAGTTCTTC.

This clonotype came up a few times. The gene calls are TRBV12-5 and TRBJ1-4, with D uncertain. Germline loops: CDR1 LGHNT, CDR2 FRNRAP. CDR3 length equals 13 residues. The ends were cut back, 1 base at V and 7 bases at J, with 7 bases in the middle. The CDR3 protein is CASGLDLGEKLFF. Written as DNA, the CDR3 is TGTGCTAGTGGTTTGGACCTCGGTGAAAAACTGTTTTTT.

This clonotype was seen a handful of times. The gene calls are TRBV12-3 or TRBV12-4 and TRBJ2-7; TRBD2 matches 9 bases. V trimming: 0 bases; J trimming: 2 bases; junction bases outside the gene matches: 2. The CDR3 covers 15 residues. The CDR3 DNA sequence: TGTGCCAGCAGTTTAGCGACTAGCGGTACCTACGAGCAGTACTTC. This translates into CASSLATSGTYEQYF.

This clonotype has a handful of counts. The J gene is TRBJ1-6, the V gene TRBV4-2; D remains unclear. In germline, CDR1 is LGHNA, CDR2 YNFKEQ. V was pared by 0 bases and J by 7 bases, with 4 bases between. This CDR3 comprises 13 residues. CDR3 coding DNA: TGTGCCAGCAGCCAAGAACGGAATTCACCCCTCCACTTT. Translation gives CASSQERNSPLHF.

The chain carries TRBV6-1 and TRBJ2-3; possible D gene TRBD1, 6 bases. V was clipped by 2 bases and J by 0 bases, with 9 bases between them. CDR1 MNHNS and CDR2 SASEGT come from the germline V gene. The CDR3 loop spans 15 amino acids. Here the CDR3 reads CASSEHGQSTDTQYF. The CDR3 DNA reads as TGTGCCAGCAGTGAACACGGACAGAGCACAGATACGCAGTATTTT.

The CDR3 here is CASSSRDILEAFF. The DNA of the CDR3 is TGTGCCAGCAGCTCAAGGGACATCCTTGAAGCTTTCTTT. The J gene is TRBJ1-1, the V gene TRBV7-9; possibly TRBD1 for D (6 bases). Trimming cost V 4 bases and J 7 bases, with 13 bases left between them. The germline V gene encodes CDR1 SEHNR and CDR2 FQNEAQ (reference sequence). The CDR3 length is 13 residues.

This chain connects TRBV28 to TRBJ1-4; TRBD1 matches at 10 bases. Germline CDR1 is MDHEN and CDR2 is SYDVKM. This CDR3 contains 17 residues. J lost 5 bases, V lost 4 bases, and 10 bases had no gene match. In DNA form, the CDR3 reads TGTGCCAGCAGTTCGAACCGGGACAGGGGTTCCAATGAAAAACTGTTTTTT. This codes for CASSSNRDRGSNEKLFF. Based on the CDR3 plus reference TRBV28 and TRBJ1-4, the full variable domain is DVKVTQSSRYLVKRTGEKVFLECVQDMDHENMFWYRQDPGLGLRLIYFSYDVKMKEKGDIPEGYSVSREKKERFSLILESASTNQTSMYLCASSSNRDRGSNEKLFFGSGTQLSVL.

This clonotype has more than one count but fewer than ten. The chain has TRBV11-1 and TRBJ2-7; D uncertain. CDR3 length: 15 residues. The V end was cut by 5 bases, the J end by 2 bases, with 16 bases between. Germline V gene lookup returns CDR1 SGHAT and CDR2 FQDESV (reference sequence). The CDR3 reads CASSPAATSAYEQYF. As DNA, the CDR3 is TGTGCCAGCAGCCCCGCCGCGACCAGCGCCTACGAGCAGTACTTC.

This clonotype was detected only a few times. V is TRBV5-4 and J is TRBJ2-5; the match to TRBD2 covers 7 bases. V shed 1 base and J 2 bases; nucleotides not matched to a gene: 5. Germline CDR1 is SGHNT and CDR2 is YYREEE (reference sequence). The CDR3 is 15 amino acids. The CDR3 spells CASSLTVGGQETQYF. The CDR3 DNA reads as TGTGCCAGCAGCTTGACCGTGGGGGGGCAAGAGACCCAGTACTTC.

This clonotype was observed at least ten times. V is TRBV6-1 and J is TRBJ1-2; 7 bases agree with TRBD1. Germline-derived CDR1 and CDR2 are MNHNS and SASEGT. CDR3 length: 14 residues. With 3 bases clipped from V and 3 bases from J, the junction kept 4 bases outside the gene matches. Here the CDR3 reads CASSEEGAHYGYTF. CDR3 sequence (DNA): TGTGCCAGCAGTGAGGAGGGGGCCCACTATGGCTACACCTTC.

This clonotype was seen ten or more times. The V gene is TRBV7-2, the J gene TRBJ1-5, with TRBD1 identical over 7 bases. Germline V gene data show CDR1 as SGHTA and CDR2 as FQGNSA. CDR3 size: 14 residues. J gave up 6 bases and V 6 bases, and 8 bases lay outside the gene matches. This chain's CDR3 is CASRSTGESQPQHF. The CDR3 DNA is TGTGCCAGCAGGAGTACAGGGGAGTCTCAGCCCCAGCATTTT.

This clonotype was observed a handful of times. The rearrangement links TRBV20-1 to TRBJ2-1; TRBD2 matches 8 bases. Germline CDR1 DFQATT, CDR2 SNEGSKA (reference sequence). The CDR3 runs 15 residues. DNA of the CDR3: TGCACCGCTGAAGGTAGCGGGGTACACTACAATGAGCAGTTCTTC. It yields the protein CTAEGSGVHYNEQFF.

The chain employs TRBV6-1 and TRBJ1-6; 9 nucleotides agree with TRBD1. Germline assignment: CDR1 MNHNS and CDR2 SASEGT. V lost 7 bases and J lost 9; bases outside the gene matches: 10. This CDR3 is built from 15 residues. Written as DNA, the CDR3 is TGTGCCAGCACCGAAACAGGGGGCGATAGTTCACCCCTCCACTTT. Amino acid sequence: CASTETGGDSSPLHF.

The chain employs TRBV5-4 and TRBJ2-3, with D uncertain. Germline lookup yields CDR1 SGHNT and CDR2 YYREEE (reference sequence). CDR3 length: 15 amino acids. Trimming removed 4 bases at V and 2 bases at J, with 14 bases between. The CDR3 sequence: CASSLSQEPTDTQYF. The DNA for the CDR3 is TGTGCCAGCAGCCTTTCCCAGGAGCCCACAGATACGCAGTATTTT.

This chain uses TRBV18 with TRBJ1-5, with a weak D call TRBD1 (5 bases). Deletions cut 5 bases from V and 4 bases from J, with 15 bases between. CDR1 and CDR2 from the germline V gene are KGHSH and LQKENI. The CDR3 covers 15 residues. CDR3 bases: TGTGCCAGCTCAACCGAAGGGACGGATAATCAGCCCCAGCATTTT. It translates to CASSTEGTDNQPQHF.

J is TRBJ2-2 and V is TRBV12-3 or TRBV12-4, with TRBD2 as a possible D gene (6 bases). Deletions cut 3 bases from V and 7 bases from J, with 12 bases between. CDR3 length: 14 residues. DNA of the CDR3: TGTGCCAGCAGTTTGGCGGGGCGCGGCGGGGAGCTGTTTTTT. Residues: CASSLAGRGGELFF.